This TCR beta chain was obtained from a study of identical twins. Many counts were recorded for this clonotype. TCRdb reanalysed the 5' RACE reads using MiXCR and keeps one entry per CDR3 protein. There are 690,000 or so distinct CDR3 sequences in the sample; 8.6% occur only once, and more than 0.75% lies in the top ten. The CDR3 is 14 amino acids. Trimming took 1 base from V and 8 from J, leaving 12 bases between them. CDR1 LGHNA and CDR2 YSLEER come from the germline V gene. The sample was also reused in another study, on yellow fever vaccine responses in identical twins.

The clonotype comes from a woman aged 18-30 years in good health. The V and J genes are TRBV4-3 and TRBJ2-1; D is undetermined. The source material was PBMCs. CDR3 bases: TGCGCCAGCAGCCAAGGGGCCGCTGGGTATGAGCAGTTCTTC. This gives the protein CASSQGAAGYEQFF.